What follows are 22 T cell receptor beta chains derived from one specimen sequenced in a study of blood T cell repertoires in COVID-19. Sequencing used immunoSEQ multiplex PCR; TCRdb keeps in-frame clones, though not all of them. Here the sample spans roughly 250,000 clones, 86% being singletons. The sample comprised peripheral blood. These receptors were collected from a man between 40 and 49 years old who had recovered from COVID-19.

The gene calls are TRBV13 and TRBJ2-1; 8 nucleotides match TRBD2. V was pared by 1 base and J by 4 bases, with 3 bases of the junction left unmatched. The CDR3 is made up of 15 amino acids. Germline-derived CDR1 and CDR2 are PRHDT and FYEKMQ (reference sequence). The CDR3 nucleotides read TGTGCCAGCAGCTTAGCGGGGGGGATGTACAATGAGCAGTTCTTC. It is translated as CASSLAGGMYNEQFF.

This chain connects TRBV30 to TRBJ2-7; 7 bases agree with TRBD1. Germline CDR1 GTSNPN, CDR2 SVGIG (reference sequence). The V segment lost 5 bases and the J segment 0 bases; nucleotides outside the gene matches: 4. The CDR3 sequence is 13 residues long. As DNA, the CDR3 is TGTGCCTGGGGCCGGGACAGCTCCTACGAGCAGTACTTC. Protein sequence: CAWGRDSSYEQYF.

The gene calls are TRBV10-2 and TRBJ2-7; perhaps TRBD1 as D (6 bases). Per the germline V gene, CDR1 is WSHSY and CDR2 is SAAADI. The CDR3 length is 12 residues. The ends were cut back, 8 bases at V and 2 bases at J, with 10 bases in the middle. The CDR3 DNA is TGCGCCAGCGAGGGGGTACCCTACGAGCAGTACTTC. Amino acid sequence: CASEGVPYEQYF.

This chain uses TRBV6-1 with TRBJ1-1; D gene uncertain. The V and J ends lost 3 bases and 7 bases respectively, with 15 bases between them. The CDR3 runs to 14 residues. Per germline, CDR1 MNHNS and CDR2 SASEGT. The CDR3 nucleotides are TGTGCCAGCAGTGATCCCGCATCGGGGATTGAAGCTTTCTTT. Protein product: CASSDPASGIEAFF.

The chain has TRBV15 and TRBJ2-6; 10 positions match TRBD2. Germline CDR1 LNHNV, CDR2 YYDKDF (reference sequence). CDR3 size: 18 residues. The V and J ends lost 2 bases and 0 bases, in that order; junction bases with no gene match: 4. CDR3 loop: CATSRNSGRPSGANVLTF. The CDR3 coding sequence is TGTGCCACCAGCAGAAATAGCGGGAGGCCCTCTGGGGCCAACGTCCTGACTTTC. Combining the CDR3 with reference TRBV15 and TRBJ2-6 gives the whole variable domain DAMVIQNPRYQVTQFGKPVTLSCSQTLNHNVMYWYQQKSSQAPKLLFHYYDKDFNNEADTPDNFQSRRPNTSFCFLDIRSPGLGDTAMYLCATSRNSGRPSGANVLTFGAGSRLTVL.

This clone showed up just a few times. Here the CDR3 reads CASSLGTGTPFDEQYF. CDR3 nucleotide sequence: TGTGCCAGCAGCTTAGGTACCGGGACACCGTTTGACGAGCAGTACTTC. V usage is TRBV7-2 and J usage is TRBJ2-7, with a possible D match to TRBD1 (6 bases). V was cut by 1 base and J by 5 bases, with 18 bases left in between. The germline gives CDR1 SGHTA, CDR2 FQGNSA. The CDR3 covers 16 residues.

This clone appeared a few times. This chain joins TRBV9 and TRBJ2-1, with D tentatively TRBD2 (5 bases). The CDR3 contains 15 residues. The germline CDR1 and CDR2 sequences are SGDLS and YYNGEE. V lost 4 bases and J 8 bases, leaving 19 bases between the germline ends. CDR3 sequence: CASSTLAEGRDEQFF. CDR3 DNA sequence: TGTGCCAGCAGCACCCTGGCAGAAGGGCGGGATGAGCAGTTCTTC.

The rearrangement joins TRBV5-1 to TRBJ2-5; tentatively, D is TRBD1 (6 bases). Germline assignment: CDR1 SGHRS and CDR2 YFSETQ. The CDR3 spans 15 residues. The V and J ends lost 2 bases and 2 bases respectively, with 13 bases between them. CDR3 in DNA: TGCGCCAGCAGCTTTCCTGGGGGCGTTCAAGAGACCCAGTACTTC. Translated, it gives CASSFPGGVQETQYF.

J is TRBJ2-7 and V is TRBV6-5, with 8 bases matching TRBD1. Per the germline V gene, CDR1 is MNHEY and CDR2 is SVGAGI. The CDR3 runs 15 residues. With 6 bases clipped from V and 3 bases from J, the junction kept 10 bases outside the gene matches. CDR3: CASRPGTGGFYEQYF. The CDR3, as DNA: TGTGCCAGCAGGCCCGGGACAGGAGGTTTCTACGAGCAGTACTTC.

This clone is a singleton in its sample. The rearrangement links TRBV10-2 to TRBJ1-3; no firm D call. The CDR3 loop spans 13 amino acids. V was trimmed by 7 bases and J by 2 bases, leaving 9 bases between them. Germline V gene data show CDR1 as WSHSY and CDR2 as SAAADI. The CDR3 nucleotides are TGCGCCAGCACCGCGTTAACTGGAAACACCATATATTTT. Its translation: CASTALTGNTIYF.

The CDR3 reads CASSTSGGADTQYF. In DNA, the CDR3 is TGTGCCAGCAGCACAAGCGGGGGGGCAGATACGCAGTATTTT. The gene calls are TRBV7-6 and TRBJ2-3, with 10 bases that match TRBD2. In germline, CDR1 is SGHVS, CDR2 FNYEAQ. Germline trimming cut 5 bases from V and 4 bases from J; bases unmatched to any gene: 3. The CDR3 is 14 residues long.

CDR3: CASSRRGTYEQYF. Here the CDR3 DNA reads TGTGCCAGCAGCAGAAGGGGTACCTACGAGCAGTACTTC. The chain carries TRBV12-3 or TRBV12-4 and TRBJ2-7, with D possibly being TRBD1 (5 bases). The CDR3 is 13 residues long. Trimming stripped 6 bases from V and 2 bases from J, with 11 bases between.

The CDR3 sequence: CASSQEKSSYNSPLHF. The CDR3 DNA sequence: TGTGCCAGCAGCCAAGAAAAGAGCTCCTATAATTCACCCCTCCACTTT. The rearrangement joins TRBV4-2 to TRBJ1-6; D gene unclear. The germline V and J ends were trimmed by 0 bases and 0 bases, with 6 bases remaining between them. Germline V lookup: CDR1 LGHNA, CDR2 YNFKEQ. The CDR3 has 16 residues.

The CDR3 DNA sequence: TGTGCCAGCAGCCCCCCGGGGACAGCTAACTATGGCTACACCTTC. This codes for CASSPPGTANYGYTF. This chain uses TRBV7-9 with TRBJ1-2, with 7 positions matching TRBD1. V lost 5 bases, J lost 0 bases, and 6 bases stayed unmatched. The CDR3 has 15 amino acids. From germline, CDR1 is SEHNR and CDR2 FQNEAQ (reference sequence).

This clone appeared a single time. The CDR3 DNA reads as TGTGCCAGCAGTGGCAGCGGACAGACTATTGCAACTAATGAAAAACTGTTTTTT. This sequence encodes CASSGSGQTIATNEKLFF. This chain connects TRBV28 to TRBJ1-4, with D perhaps TRBD1 (6 bases). The CDR3 is made up of 18 amino acids. V was shortened by 5 bases and J by 0 bases, with 19 bases between the two germline ends. CDR1 MDHEN and CDR2 SYDVKM come from the germline V gene.

The chain carries TRBV5-1 and TRBJ2-7; 11 bases map to TRBD2. There are 14 residues in the CDR3. J gave up 4 bases and V 1 base, and 1 base lay outside the gene matches. Germline-derived CDR1 and CDR2 are SGHRS and YFSETQ. The CDR3 here is CASSLTSGSYEQYF. The DNA for the CDR3 is TGCGCCAGCAGCTTGACTAGCGGGAGTTACGAGCAGTACTTC.

The chain is built from TRBV10-2 and TRBJ1-5, with 9 nucleotides matching TRBD1. Germline values: CDR1 WSHSY, CDR2 SAAADI. The CDR3 runs to 17 residues. V dropped 8 bases and J dropped 6; count of bases not matched to a gene: 17. CDR3 sequence (DNA): TGCGCCAGCGGGGATTTAGGGACAGGGAGGAACCGTCAGCCCCAGCATTTT. This encodes CASGDLGTGRNRQPQHF.

The V gene is TRBV4-1, the J gene TRBJ2-1; TRBD1 might be the D (5 bases). V was shortened by 6 bases and J by 5 bases, with 14 bases between the two germline ends. Looked up from germline, CDR1 is MGHRA and CDR2 is YSYEKL. This CDR3 is built from 14 residues. The CDR3 loop is CASRLTDLDNEQFF. The CDR3 DNA sequence: TGCGCCAGCAGGTTGACAGACCTGGACAATGAGCAGTTCTTC.

The genes are TRBV7-3 and TRBJ2-3; D uncertain. The germline CDR1 and CDR2 sequences are SGHTA and FQGTGA. V lost 5 bases to trimming and J lost 0 bases, with 6 bases between them. There are 13 residues in the CDR3. CDR3 bases: TGTGCCAGCAGCCATACTAGCACAGATACGCAGTATTTT. Amino acids: CASSHTSTDTQYF.

This chain links TRBV13 with TRBJ1-2; 7 bases are shared with TRBD1. Germline values: CDR1 PRHDT, CDR2 FYEKMQ (reference sequence). There are 16 residues in the CDR3. The J segment lost 2 bases and the V segment lost 6 bases, leaving 12 bases of the junction unmatched. The CDR3 spells CASRLSPQGKNYGYTF. DNA for the CDR3: TGTGCCAGCAGACTCTCCCCACAGGGGAAAAACTATGGCTACACCTTC.

The rearrangement joins TRBV2 to TRBJ1-2; D is perhaps TRBD1 (5 bases). Germline-derived CDR1 and CDR2 are SNHLY and FYNNEI. The CDR3 contains 15 residues. The ends were cut back, 5 bases at V and 6 bases at J, with 19 bases in the middle. Here the CDR3 DNA reads TGTGCCAGCAGTACAAAAGGCGGGGGGTTTGATGGCTACACCTTC. Its protein is CASSTKGGGFDGYTF.

This CDR3 is CASSADPRGPNEKLFF. In DNA, the CDR3 is TGTGCCAGCAGCGCCGACCCCAGGGGACCTAATGAAAAACTGTTTTTT. The chain combines TRBV9 with TRBJ1-4; tentatively, D is TRBD1 (6 bases). CDR1 is SGDLS and CDR2 is YYNGEE in the germline V gene. The CDR3 spans 16 residues. V was trimmed by 3 bases and J by 3 bases, leaving 15 bases between them.